One sample yielded the 3 T cell receptor beta chains listed below, sequenced in a study of vaccination and CD4 T cells after COVID-19. Which antigens these TCRs recognize remains unknown. Treatment defined: approximately 10-day PBMC culture with coronavirus spike peptide pools or control peptides (ViraFEST assay). Sequenced with the Oncomine TCR Beta short-read assay was DNA taken from cultured CD4+ T cells. Using its own MiXCR run on the PCR reads, TCRdb lists one record per CDR3 protein. The profile covers over 14,000 distinct CDR3 sequences, with under 70% appearing a single time and about 9.4% taken by the ten largest. Sequencing was performed on CD4+ T cells from blood, cultured in vitro. The receptors originated from a human donor who had recovered from COVID-19.

V usage is TRBV12-3 or TRBV12-4 and J usage is TRBJ2-3, with 9 nucleotides matching TRBD2. This CDR3 is 15 amino acids long. V lost 3 bases and J lost 0; bases outside the gene matches: 1. CDR3 in amino acids: CASSLAGGSTDTQYF. CDR3 in DNA: TGTGCCAGCAGTTTGGCGGGGGGGAGCACAGATACGCAGTATTTT.

In this sample, this clonotype turned up a few times. This chain links TRBV2 with TRBJ2-5; possibly TRBD2 for D (6 bases). The CDR3 loop spans 13 amino acids. V dropped 4 bases and J dropped 4 bases, with 10 bases sitting between them. Germline CDR1 reads SNHLY; CDR2 reads FYNNEI. The CDR3 is CASSGLGGETQYF. The CDR3 DNA reads as TGTGCCAGCAGTGGTCTGGGGGGAGAGACCCAGTACTTC. Looking up the rest from reference TRBV2 and TRBJ2-5 gives the full variable domain: EPEVTQTPSHQVTQMGQEVILRCVPISNHLYFYWYRQILGQKVEFLVSFYNNEISEKSEIFDDQFSVERPDGSNFTLKIRSTKLEDSAMYFCASSGLGGETQYFGPGTRLLVL.

The CDR3 DNA reads as TGTGCCAGCAGTTCCAGACCCAACGTCGTTAATTCACCCCTCCACTTT. Protein: CASSSRPNVVNSPLHF. The chain has TRBV2 and TRBJ1-6; D is unresolved. CDR1 is SNHLY, CDR2 FYNNEI, per germline. The length of the CDR3 is 16 residues. Trimming removed 5 bases at V and 6 bases at J, with 17 bases between.